This T cell receptor (beta chain) appears in the sequencing data of a study of cytomegalovirus exposure and HLA in healthy donors. PCR involved 60 Vbeta and 13 Jbeta primers. Profiled with immunoSEQ multiplex PCR; TCRdb holds only in-frame clones, not every one. The sample records 210,000 or so clones, over 75% being singletons. Healthy bone marrow donors formed the donor group. Notes on this clone: The target antigen is unknown.

Study-wide findings and caveats: The HLA-A and HLA-B alleles of most subjects were reportedly predicted accurately from TCR beta sequences. Donors belonging to an Asian-associated ancestry cluster reportedly showed fewer N-insertions in productive TCRs than the roughly 700-donor mean, according to what a later analysis found. Most TCR beta V segments were productive about 90% or about 30% of the time in an earlier analysis.

This CDR3 region has 18 residues. V was cut by 6 bases and J by 7 bases, with 33 bases left in between. CDR1 SQVTM and CDR2 ANQGSEA come from the germline V gene. V usage is TRBV29-1 and J usage is TRBJ1-1; perhaps TRBD1 as D (5 bases). The origin of this receptor is a girl aged 2-10 years in good health and CMV-seronegative. The sample consisted of PBMCs. The CDR3 DNA is TGCAGCGTCGACGGGCATTTAGACGGGTCCGCAGGGCAAATTGAAGCTTTCTTT. Protein product: CSVDGHLDGSAGQIEAFF.